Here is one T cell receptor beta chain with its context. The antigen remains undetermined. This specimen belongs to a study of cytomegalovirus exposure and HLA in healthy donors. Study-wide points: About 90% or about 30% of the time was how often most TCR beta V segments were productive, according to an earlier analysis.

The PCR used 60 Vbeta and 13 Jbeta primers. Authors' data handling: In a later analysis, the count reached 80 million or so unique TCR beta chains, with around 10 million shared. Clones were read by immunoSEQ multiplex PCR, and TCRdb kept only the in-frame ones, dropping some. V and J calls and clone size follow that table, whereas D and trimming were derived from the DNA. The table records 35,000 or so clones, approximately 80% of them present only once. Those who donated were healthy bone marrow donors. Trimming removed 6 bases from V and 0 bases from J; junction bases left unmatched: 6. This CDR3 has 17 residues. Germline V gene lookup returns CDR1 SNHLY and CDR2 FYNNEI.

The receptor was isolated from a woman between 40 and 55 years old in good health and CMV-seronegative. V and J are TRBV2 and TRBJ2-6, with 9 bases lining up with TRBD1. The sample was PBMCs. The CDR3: CASSGTGLLSGANVLTF. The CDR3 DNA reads TGTGCCAGCAGCGGGACAGGGCTCCTCTCTGGGGCCAACGTCCTGACTTTC.